This entry lists 28 T cell receptor beta chains sequenced from one sample in a study of blood T cell repertoires in COVID-19 (dated by TCRdb to the early 2020s). The library was built by means of the immunoSEQ multiplex PCR assay. Imported from immuneACCESS, the table was reduced by TCRdb to in-frame sequences with V and J called. These copies leave out some clones; in studies compared against another copy, an unresolved V gene accounts for under half, and the cause of the remainder is not known. This sample gives 150,000 to 200,000 clones in total; more than 80% of them show up just once. The ten largest clones represent just under 2% of the sample. The sample comprised peripheral blood. Receptors were obtained from a woman aged 55-70 years with COVID-19, enrolled during active disease.

In this sample, this clone turned up once. The chain combines TRBV19 with TRBJ1-5; D is unclear. The germline V gene has CDR1 LNHDA and CDR2 SQIVND (reference sequence). The CDR3 runs 16 residues. Trimming cost V 5 bases and J 2 bases, with 16 bases left between them. The CDR3 region is CASSPRVFAGNQPQHF. CDR3 coding DNA: TGTGCCAGTAGTCCACGGGTTTTTGCCGGCAATCAGCCCCAGCATTTT.

This clone was found many times. This chain connects TRBV7-6 to TRBJ1-3; the D gene is possibly TRBD1 (6 bases). Germline V gene lookup returns CDR1 SGHVS and CDR2 FNYEAQ. There are 17 residues in the CDR3. V lost 4 bases, J lost 1 base, and 17 bases lay in between. The CDR3 region is CASSSQTGLLSGNTIYF. The CDR3 coding sequence is TGTGCCAGCAGCTCCCAGACAGGTCTTTTATCTGGAAACACCATATATTTT.

The chain carries TRBV19 and TRBJ1-4, with D perhaps matching TRBD1 (6 bases). The CDR3 covers 14 residues. V was pared by 3 bases and J by 3 bases, with 8 bases between. The germline gives CDR1 LNHDA, CDR2 SQIVND (reference sequence). The DNA for the CDR3 is TGTGCCAGTAGTATCAAGGGGGCTAATGAAAAACTGTTTTTT. Translation: CASSIKGANEKLFF.

The DNA of the CDR3 is TGTGCCAGCAGCGTAGGGGGGGAATACGGAAACACCATATATTTT. The encoded protein is CASSVGGEYGNTIYF. The V and J genes are TRBV9 and TRBJ1-3, with D maybe TRBD1 (5 bases). With 0 bases removed from V and 4 bases from J, the gap between germline ends came to 11 bases. The CDR3 runs 15 residues. Per germline, CDR1 SGDLS and CDR2 YYNGEE. Together with reference TRBV9 and TRBJ1-3, the CDR3 gives the full variable domain: DSGVTQTPKHLITATGQRVTLRCSPRSGDLSVYWYQQSLDQGLQFLIQYYNGEERAKGNILERFSAQQFPDLHSELNLSSLELGDSALYFCASSVGGEYGNTIYFGEGSWLTVV.

The chain uses TRBV30 and TRBJ1-2, with D maybe TRBD1 (6 bases). Trimming cost V 2 bases and J 7 bases, with 17 bases left between them. CDR3 length: 14 residues. Germline-derived CDR1 and CDR2 are GTSNPN and SVGIG (reference sequence). The CDR3 region has the DNA TGTGCCTGGAGTCTAGGCAGGGGATTGGGTGGCTACACCTTC. Protein sequence: CAWSLGRGLGGYTF.

The V and J genes are TRBV6-5 and TRBJ2-3, with D possibly matching TRBD1 (5 bases). CDR1 is MNHEY and CDR2 is SVGAGI in the germline V gene. Trimming shortened V by 8 bases and J by 0 bases, and 12 bases separated the two germline ends. The length of the CDR3 is 14 residues. As DNA, the CDR3 is TGTGCCAGCGGAAACAGGCTAAGCACAGATACGCAGTATTTT. It specifies CASGNRLSTDTQYF.

The chain combines TRBV7-6 with TRBJ2-5; TRBD1 matches at 8 bases. The germline gives CDR1 SGHVS, CDR2 FNYEAQ. The CDR3 is 15 residues long. V was clipped by 4 bases and J by 5 bases; unmatched bases: 9. The CDR3 DNA follows: TGTGCCAGCAGCTCGACAGGGGTGGAGCACGAGACCCAGTACTTC. This encodes CASSSTGVEHETQYF.

The CDR3 DNA reads as TGTGCCAGTAGTTGGAGTCGGAATAGCAATCAGCCCCAGCATTTT. Its translation is CASSWSRNSNQPQHF. The gene calls are TRBV19 and TRBJ1-5; D is unclear. Trimming cost V 5 bases and J 0 bases, with 11 bases left between them. The V gene's germline CDR1 is LNHDA and CDR2 SQIVND (reference sequence). This CDR3 is 15 amino acids long.

This CDR3 is CASIPPNGGTEAFF. The CDR3 DNA sequence: TGTGCCAGCATCCCCCCGAACGGGGGCACTGAAGCTTTCTTT. The V gene is TRBV6-6, the J gene TRBJ1-1; TRBD1 might be the D (5 bases). V shed 7 bases and J shed 4 bases, with 16 bases lying between them. Germline V lookup: CDR1 MNHNY, CDR2 SVGAGI (reference sequence). CDR3 length: 14 amino acids.

The gene calls are TRBV7-2 and TRBJ1-4, with TRBD1 identical over 9 bases. Germline V gives CDR1 SGHTA, CDR2 FQGNSA. The CDR3 contains 16 residues. Trimming at V came to 5 bases and at J to 7 bases, leaving 11 bases not matched to a gene. The CDR3 spells CASSAQFGTGFEKLFF. CDR3 DNA sequence: TGTGCCAGCAGCGCCCAATTCGGGACAGGGTTTGAAAAACTGTTTTTT.

This sequence joins TRBV6-2 or TRBV6-3 and TRBJ2-7; no clear D gene. V was cut by 2 bases and J by 10 bases, with 9 bases left in between. CDR1 is MNHEY, CDR2 SVGEGT, per germline. CDR3 length: 11 residues. The CDR3 region is CASSYGQSQYF. The DNA for the CDR3 is TGTGCCAGCAGTTACGGGCAATCTCAGTACTTC.

The rearrangement joins TRBV5-6 to TRBJ2-5; D is perhaps TRBD1 (6 bases). This CDR3 spans 13 amino acids. The V gene's germline CDR1 is SGHDT and CDR2 YYEEEE. V lost 7 bases and J lost 2, with 12 bases in between. The CDR3 loop reads CASGGQPQETQYF. The CDR3 bases are TGTGCCAGCGGTGGACAGCCGCAAGAGACCCAGTACTTC.

V is TRBV19 and J is TRBJ2-2; 11 nucleotides align to TRBD2. V was clipped by 3 bases and J by 11 bases; unmatched bases: 2. Per germline, CDR1 LNHDA and CDR2 SQIVND (reference sequence). There are 13 residues in the CDR3. The CDR3 nucleotides are TGTGCCAGTAGTATCCTAGCGGGGGGCGAGCTGTTTTTT. This encodes CASSILAGGELFF.

The chain joins TRBV4-3 to TRBJ1-2; D gene uncertain. The CDR3 is 16 amino acids. Germline CDR1 is LGHNA and CDR2 is YSLEER. Trimming left V 1 base short and J 4 bases short, with 16 bases between. CDR3 loop: CASSQAPGNLVYGYTF. CDR3 coding DNA: TGCGCCAGCAGCCAAGCCCCGGGTAACTTGGTCTATGGCTACACCTTC.

A word on this clone: Mismatch with germline at one junction end may stem from a read error. The chain has TRBV6-2 or TRBV6-3 and TRBJ1-4; D possibly corresponds to TRBD1 (6 bases). Germline loops: CDR1 MNHEY, CDR2 SVGEGT. The CDR3 covers 11 residues. CDR3 sequence (DNA): TGTGCCAGCAGTGGCGGACAGCGTAGAACTTTT. Protein sequence: CASSGGQRRTF.

The chain employs TRBV18 and TRBJ1-3; 7 bases are a match to TRBD1. Germline CDR1 and CDR2: KGHSH and LQKENI. CDR3 length: 15 amino acids. V shed 5 bases and J 2 bases; nucleotides not matched to a gene: 6. CDR3 bases: TGTGCCAGCTCAAATCAAGGGGGCCCTGGAAACACCATATATTTT. It specifies CASSNQGGPGNTIYF.

This clone is a singleton in its sample. This sample includes further DNA sequences coding for the same CDR3. The chain recombines TRBV5-1 with TRBJ2-5; D not certain. This CDR3 is built from 12 residues. Germline assignment: CDR1 SGHRS and CDR2 YFSETQ. Deletions cut 0 bases from V and 4 bases from J, with 4 bases between. The CDR3 DNA reads TGCGCCAGCAGCTTGGCAGGAGAGACCCAGTACTTC. As protein: CASSLAGETQYF.

This chain uses TRBV5-6 with TRBJ1-6; 11 bases fit TRBD1. V lost 0 bases, J lost 9 bases, and 5 bases stayed unmatched. This CDR3 region has 16 residues. CDR1 and CDR2 (germline): SGHDT, YYEEEE. The CDR3 region has the DNA TGTGCCAGCAGCTTGGCTCTCGGGACAGGGGGTTCACCCCTCCACTTT. Amino acid sequence: CASSLALGTGGSPLHF.

CDR3 nucleotides: TGTGCCAGCAGCCCCCGACAGGGTACGGCGTCACCCCTCCACTTT. This translates into CASSPRQGTASPLHF. The V and J genes are TRBV6-5 and TRBJ1-6; 7 bases are a match to TRBD1. This CDR3 contains 15 residues. Germline V gene lookup returns CDR1 MNHEY and CDR2 SVGAGI. The trim removed 6 bases at V and 10 bases at J, leaving 12 bases unmatched.

The V gene is TRBV18, the J gene TRBJ2-2, with TRBD2 as a possible D gene (6 bases). The CDR3 has 15 residues. Germline V CDR1 and CDR2: KGHSH, LQKENI. The germline V and J ends were trimmed by 2 bases and 13 bases, with 20 bases remaining between them. In DNA, the CDR3 is TGTGCCAGCTCACCAAGGACCGATCTGCAGGGAGGGCTGTTTTTT. This gives the protein CASSPRTDLQGGLFF.

The chain uses TRBV9 and TRBJ2-2; D remains unclear. Per germline, CDR1 SGDLS and CDR2 YYNGEE. The V gene lost 4 bases and the J gene lost 5 bases, with 6 bases spanning the gap. The CDR3 contains 12 residues. DNA of the CDR3: TGTGCCAGCAGCAGGCGGACCGGGGAGCTGTTTTTT. It specifies CASSRRTGELFF.

This rearrangement joins TRBV5-4 to TRBJ1-1; no clear D gene. Germline V gene data show CDR1 as SGHNT and CDR2 as YYREEE (reference sequence). The CDR3 loop spans 16 amino acids. Trimming removed 4 bases at V and 2 bases at J, with 18 bases between. CDR3 bases: TGTGCCAGCAGCCGCTCGTTCGGGGATATTAACACTGAAGCTTTCTTT. Protein: CASSRSFGDINTEAFF.

In DNA, the CDR3 is TGTGCCAGTACCCACAGGATAGCAAATCAGCCCCAGCATTTT. Residues: CASTHRIANQPQHF. The chain has TRBV19 and TRBJ1-5, with D possibly matching TRBD1 (5 bases). Germline CDR1 reads LNHDA; CDR2 reads SQIVND (reference sequence). V lost 7 bases and J 4 bases, leaving 14 bases between the germline ends. CDR3 length: 14 amino acids.

A note on this clone: The same CDR3 also results from other DNA sequences found in this sample. The chain combines TRBV6-5 with TRBJ1-2, with 9 bases identical to TRBD1. V was clipped by 7 bases and J by 6 bases; unmatched bases: 3. The CDR3 loop spans 12 amino acids. Germline assignment: CDR1 MNHEY and CDR2 SVGAGI. The CDR3 DNA reads as TGTGCCAGCACCAGGACAGGGGATGGCTACACCTTC. This sequence encodes CASTRTGDGYTF.

The chain combines TRBV10-2 with TRBJ1-4; TRBD1 matches at 7 bases. The CDR3 is made up of 13 amino acids. V trimming: 9 bases; J trimming: 6 bases; junction bases outside the gene matches: 7. The germline V gene has CDR1 WSHSY and CDR2 SAAADI. DNA of the CDR3: TGCGCCAGTAACAGGGGTATGCATGAAAAACTGTTTTTT. It translates to CASNRGMHEKLFF.

The V and J genes are TRBV7-2 and TRBJ2-1, with TRBD1 identical over 7 bases. The germline gives CDR1 SGHTA, CDR2 FQGNSA. The CDR3 runs 16 residues. V trimming: 1 base; J trimming: 2 bases; junction bases outside the gene matches: 5. In DNA, the CDR3 is TGTGCCAGCAGCTTAGAAACAGGGGCCCCCTACAATGAGCAGTTCTTC. This translates into CASSLETGAPYNEQFF.

V and J are TRBV7-2 and TRBJ1-1; 11 bases align to TRBD1. Germline V gene sequence: CDR1 SGHTA, CDR2 FQGNSA. The CDR3 has 13 residues. V lost 4 bases to trimming and J lost 7 bases; unmatched junction nucleotides: 2. The CDR3 DNA is TGTGCCAGCAGCTCGGGACAGGGGGTTGAAGCTTTCTTT. Translation: CASSSGQGVEAFF.

The chain uses TRBV7-8 and TRBJ1-3; no firm D call. Trimming shortened V by 5 bases and J by 4 bases, and 9 bases separated the two germline ends. Germline CDR1 SGHVS, CDR2 FQNEAQ. This CDR3 contains 13 residues. Here the CDR3 DNA reads TGTGCCAGCAGCCCGTCACAGGGAAACACCATATATTTT. Amino acids: CASSPSQGNTIYF.